These T cell receptor beta chains were read from a single sample in a study of T cells in Graves' hyperthyroidism and ophthalmopathy. Each CDR3 protein gets one entry after TCRdb re-called the multiplex PCR reads with MiXCR. The data contain about 400,000 distinct CDR3 sequences, approximately 14% of them singletons. Sequences were obtained from blood. The receptors shown here come from a woman aged 25 to 39 with Graves' ophthalmopathy. CDR3s include the opening cysteine and the closing phenylalanine or tryptophan. The D gene is left open where the match is weak. Clone size is shown for a subset of rows, as once, few, many or a class of expanded clone.

>-|-|TRBJ1-2|TRBV28
CASRTMTVRYGYTF
TGTGCCAGCAGAACTATGACAGTTCGCTATGGCTACACCTTC
>-|TRBD1|TRBJ2-2|TRBV6-1
CASRIRTGGIGELFF
TGTGCCAGCAGGATTCGGACAGGGGGCATTGGGGAGCTGTTTTTT
>many|TRBD1|TRBJ1-2|TRBV30
CAWWDRGLEDGYTF
TGTGCCTGGTGGGACAGGGGATTAGAGGATGGCTACACCTTC
>-|-|TRBJ2-2|TRBV6-1
CASSERSGVSGELFF
TGTGCCAGCAGTGAACGGTCAGGGGTTTCGGGGGAGCTGTTTTTT
>many|-|TRBJ1-1|TRBV7-3
CASSLQGLSEAFF
TGTGCCAGCAGCTTACAGGGTTTATCTGAAGCTTTCTTT
>-|-|TRBJ2-1|TRBV6-1
CASSSTEDEQFF
TGTGCCAGCAGTTCAACCGAAGACGAGCAGTTCTTC
>-|-|TRBJ2-7|TRBV4-2
CASSRTPPSSYEQYF
TGTGCCAGCAGTCGTACACCCCCCAGCTCCTACGAGCAGTACTTC
>many|-|TRBJ1-5|TRBV6-1
CASSSQGYSNQPQHF
TGTGCCAGCAGTTCGCAGGGTTATAGCAATCAGCCCCAGCATTTT
>-|-|TRBJ2-7|TRBV5-1
CASSSSSGRYEQYF
TGCGCCAGCAGCAGCTCAAGCGGCCGCTACGAGCAGTACTTC
>many|-|TRBJ1-1|TRBV6-1
CASGGTFIFTEAFF
TGTGCCAGCGGTGGGACGTTTATATTCACTGAAGCTTTCTTT
>-|-|TRBJ1-3|TRBV28
CASSIPPDF
TGTGCCAGCAGCATCCCTCCCGATTTT
>many|TRBD1|TRBJ1-4|TRBV5-1
CASSSTYRGPNEKLFF
TGCGCCAGCAGTTCAACATACAGGGGGCCGAATGAAAAACTGTTTTTT
>many|-|TRBJ2-1|TRBV2
CASSDSLNTYNEQFF
TGTGCCAGCAGCGACAGTTTAAACACATACAATGAGCAGTTCTTC
>many|-|TRBJ2-5|TRBV5-1
CASSLAQETQYF
TGTGCCAGCAGTCTAGCTCAAGAGACCCAGTACTTC
>-|TRBD2|TRBJ2-1|TRBV3-1
CASSQGASGDINEQFF
TGTGCCAGCAGCCAAGGGGCTAGCGGGGATATTAATGAGCAGTTCTTC
>-|TRBD1|TRBJ1-1|TRBV25-1
CASTPTDRAGEAFF
TGTGCCAGCACCCCAACAGACAGGGCTGGTGAAGCTTTCTTT
>many|-|TRBJ2-7|TRBV13
CASSFPDMAYEQYF
TGTGCCAGCAGCTTCCCGGACATGGCGTACGAGCAGTACTTC
>many|-|TRBJ1-2|TRBV24-1
CATSDSVDGYTF
TGTGCCACCAGTGATTCCGTCGACGGCTACACCTTC
>many|-|TRBJ1-5|TRBV24-1
CATSDSGVSNQPQHF
TGTGCCACCAGTGATTCGGGGGTTAGCAATCAGCCCCAGCATTTT
>many|TRBD1|TRBJ1-1|TRBV6-1
CASSDRGAKNTEAFF
TGTGCCAGCAGTGACAGGGGGGCAAAGAACACTGAAGCTTTCTTT
>-|TRBD1|TRBJ2-5|TRBV3-1
CASSQDWTGKGETQYF
TGTGCCAGCAGCCAAGACTGGACAGGGAAGGGAGAGACCCAGTACTTC
>once|TRBD2|TRBJ2-2|TRBV19
CASSNRPGLAGNTGELFF
TGTGCCAGTAGCAATCGCCCCGGACTAGCGGGTAACACCGGGGAGCTGTTTTTT
>many|-|TRBJ1-5|TRBV2
CASSVYQGEGQPQHF
TGTGCCAGCAGCGTATATCAGGGTGAGGGTCAGCCCCAGCATTTT
>many|TRBD2|TRBJ2-3|TRBV28
CASSSPALAGVQGTQYF
TGTGCCAGCAGTTCTCCTGCGCTAGCGGGGGTTCAAGGAACGCAGTATTTT
>-|TRBD1|TRBJ2-1|TRBV18
CASSPGQGGVLEQFF
TGTGCCAGCTCACCCGGACAGGGGGGAGTTCTTGAGCAGTTCTTC
>many|TRBD1|TRBJ1-6|TRBV18
CASSPLPTGGGSPLHF
TGTGCCAGCTCACCACTCCCGACAGGGGGTGGTTCACCCCTCCACTTT
>-|-|TRBJ2-7|TRBV5-5
CASLRAPSSYEQYF
TGTGCCAGCTTAAGGGCCCCCAGCTCCTACGAGCAGTACTTC
>many|-|TRBJ2-2|TRBV20-1
CSARAPGGPRNTGELFF
TGCAGTGCTAGAGCCCCCGGGGGACCCAGGAACACCGGGGAGCTGTTTTTT
>many|TRBD1|TRBJ2-1|TRBV5-1
CASSWLWGQGDPLSYNEQFF
TGCGCCAGCAGCTGGCTCTGGGGACAGGGGGACCCCCTCTCCTACAATGAGCAGTTCTTC
>many|TRBD2|TRBJ2-3|TRBV20-1
CSARTSGGAPDTQYF
TGCAGTGCTAGGACTAGCGGGGGGGCCCCAGATACGCAGTATTTT
>many|-|TRBJ1-2|TRBV12-3/TRBV12-4
CASSTTQTGSNGYTF
TGTGCCAGCAGTACGACCCAGACAGGAAGCAATGGCTACACCTTC
>many|TRBD1|TRBJ2-1|TRBV5-1
CASSPTGDEQFF
TGCGCCAGCAGCCCAACAGGGGACGAGCAGTTCTTC
>-|-|TRBJ2-1|TRBV29-1
CSGSPSDQFF
TGCAGCGGAAGCCCCTCCGACCAGTTCTTC
>many|TRBD2|TRBJ2-1|TRBV9
CASSVVSGSGGNNEQFF
TGTGCCAGCAGCGTAGTATCTGGAAGCGGGGGGAACAATGAGCAGTTCTTC
>-|-|TRBJ2-7|TRBV19
CASSTSPDPTYEQYF
TGTGCCAGTAGCACTTCCCCCGACCCGACCTACGAGCAGTACTTC
>-|-|TRBJ2-7|TRBV5-6
CASSLAVPQLAYEQYF
TGTGCCAGCAGCTTGGCTGTGCCACAACTAGCCTACGAGCAGTACTTC
>-|-|TRBJ2-5|TRBV3-1
CASSQEGGETQYF
TGTGCCAGCAGCCAAGAAGGGGGAGAGACCCAGTACTTC
>many|-|TRBJ2-5|TRBV29-1
CSVAPDETQYF
TGCAGCGTCGCCCCTGACGAGACCCAGTACTTC
>many|-|TRBJ1-1|TRBV30
CAWSGHNLGTEAFF
TGTGCCTGGAGTGGGCATAACCTGGGAACTGAAGCTTTCTTT
>many|-|TRBJ1-1|TRBV20-1
CSAITLRGPEAFF
TGCAGTGCTATCACCCTCAGGGGCCCTGAAGCTTTCTTT
>many|TRBD1|TRBJ1-5|TRBV28
CASSLDRGILQPQHF
TGTGCCAGCAGTTTGGACAGGGGGATACTCCAGCCCCAGCATTTT
>many|TRBD2|TRBJ2-1|TRBV5-1
CASSIPTGGGRENEQFF
TGCGCCAGCAGCATACCGACGGGGGGGGGCAGGGAGAATGAGCAGTTCTTC
>few|TRBD1|TRBJ2-5|TRBV5-1
CASSLNPGQGHETQYF
TGCGCCAGCAGCTTGAACCCGGGACAGGGACACGAGACCCAGTACTTC
>many|TRBD1|TRBJ1-2|TRBV6-1
CASSGDSWNYGYTF
TGTGCCAGCAGCGGGGACAGCTGGAACTATGGCTACACCTTC
>many|-|TRBJ1-1|TRBV12-3/TRBV12-4
CASSLTGPMNTEAFF
TGTGCCAGCAGCTTAACAGGACCCATGAACACTGAAGCTTTCTTT
>many|-|TRBJ1-2|TRBV28
CASSLRSPPLKRTNYGYTF
TGTGCCAGCAGTCTGCGATCACCTCCACTAAAACGAACCAACTATGGCTACACCTTC
>many|-|TRBJ2-3|TRBV20-1
CSAGVDTQYF
TGCAGTGCTGGGGTTGATACGCAGTATTTT
>-|TRBD2|TRBJ2-1|TRBV9
CASSVVSGKGDNEQFF
TGTGCCAGCAGCGTAGTTAGCGGGAAGGGCGACAATGAGCAGTTCTTC
>many|TRBD2|TRBJ2-5|TRBV9
CASSAGGGAAAKTQYF
TGTGCCAGCAGCGCGGGCGGGGGGGCCGCGGCGAAGACCCAGTACTTC